Ten or more counts support the clone carrying this T cell receptor beta chain. Antigen unknown. This sample stems from a study of T cells in Graves' hyperthyroidism and ophthalmopathy. At the level of the study: Before treatment of any kind, peripheral blood was taken at initial diagnosis. Study-level findings and limits: A 13 V-J model separated ophthalmopathy from stable hyperthyroidism.

The investigators amplified TCR beta CDR3 regions from RNA transcripts. The study used the HTBI primer set for a first-round RT-PCR of the TCR CDR3. TCRdb reanalysed the multiplex PCR reads using MiXCR and keeps one entry per CDR3 protein. The sample lists roughly 400,000 distinct CDR3 sequences, about 14% occurring once. With 4 bases removed from V and 2 bases from J, the gap between germline ends came to 15 bases. The CDR3 has 15 amino acids. The germline gives CDR1 DFQATT, CDR2 SNEGSKA (reference sequence). The sequenced sample consisted of blood. This chain connects TRBV20-1 to TRBJ1-5; D is ambiguous. The sequence derives from a man aged 45-65 years with Graves' ophthalmopathy. The chain's CDR3 is CSATNQAAGNQPQHF. For the CDR3, the DNA is TGCAGTGCTACAAATCAGGCTGCTGGCAATCAGCCCCAGCATTTT.